Each of the 26 T cell receptor beta chains below was sequenced from the same sample in a study of OX40 agonist ivuxolimab in advanced cancers. Using immunoSEQ multiplex PCR, the repertoire was profiled, and TCRdb retains in-frame clones only, with some absent. The sample contains 65,000 to 80,000 clones, around 87% of which appear only once. Sequences were derived from CD4+ or CD8+ T cells sorted from blood, sampled in a trial of the OX40 agonist ivuxolimab. All receptors derive from an adult with an advanced solid tumor such as melanoma, head and neck, liver or kidney cancer.

This chain joins TRBV6-5 and TRBJ2-5, with D perhaps matching TRBD1 (6 bases). V shed 7 bases and J shed 5 bases, with 14 bases lying between them. This CDR3 has 13 residues. The germline V gene encodes CDR1 MNHEY and CDR2 SVGAGI. The CDR3, as DNA: TGTGCCAGCATGAAAACAGGGTTGGAGACCCAGTACTTC. This translates into CASMKTGLETQYF.

The rearrangement joins TRBV28 to TRBJ1-2; the D gene is possibly TRBD1 (5 bases). This CDR3 contains 14 residues. Trimming pared 2 bases from V and 2 bases from J, leaving 9 bases between. Germline lookup yields CDR1 MDHEN and CDR2 SYDVKM. The CDR3 loop is CASSLNSGNYGYTF. In nucleotides, the CDR3 is TGTGCCAGCAGTTTAAACTCAGGGAACTATGGCTACACCTTC.

The chain has TRBV10-3 and TRBJ2-5; tentative D call: TRBD1 (5 bases). From germline, CDR1 is ENHRY and CDR2 SYGVKD. V was trimmed by 0 bases and J by 0 bases, leaving 8 bases between them. The CDR3 covers 15 residues. The CDR3, as DNA: TGTGCCATCAGTGAGTCGGTCAGGGACCAAGAGACCCAGTACTTC. This sequence encodes CAISESVRDQETQYF.

The table lists this clone with a few counts. V gene TRBV15 combines with J gene TRBJ2-1; 8 bases agree with TRBD2. V lost 8 bases to trimming and J lost 4 bases; unmatched junction nucleotides: 10. In germline, CDR1 is LNHNV, CDR2 YYDKDF (reference sequence). The CDR3 has 15 amino acids. CDR3 in amino acids: CATGPGGAQYNEQFF. CDR3 DNA: TGTGCCACCGGGCCGGGGGGGGCCCAATACAATGAGCAGTTCTTC.

The gene calls are TRBV19 and TRBJ2-5, with 9 bases aligning to TRBD2. The V gene's germline CDR1 is LNHDA and CDR2 SQIVND (reference sequence). The CDR3 has 15 residues. V lost 5 bases, J lost 3 bases, and 7 bases stayed unmatched. CDR3 protein: CASSLQTSGKETQYF. The CDR3 region has the DNA TGTGCCAGTAGTCTTCAGACTAGCGGAAAAGAGACCCAGTACTTC.

This chain joins TRBV6-5 and TRBJ2-1; 8 positions match TRBD2. Losses at the gene ends were 0 bases for V and 11 bases for J; bases not matched to a gene: 9. The CDR3 contains 15 residues. Germline V gene data show CDR1 as MNHEY and CDR2 as SVGAGI. CDR3 sequence reads: CASSYSQRGPSKQFF. CDR3 coding DNA: TGTGCCAGCAGTTACTCGCAGCGGGGGCCAAGTAAGCAGTTCTTC.

The CDR3 loop reads CASSSRTGGDEQYF. In DNA form, the CDR3 reads TGTGCCAGCTCATCACGGACAGGGGGCGACGAGCAGTACTTC. The genes are TRBV18 and TRBJ2-7, with 11 nucleotides matching TRBD1. This CDR3 contains 14 residues. V was clipped by 5 bases and J by 5 bases; unmatched bases: 5. CDR1 and CDR2 from the germline V gene are KGHSH and LQKENI.

The V call is TRBV28, the J call TRBJ2-7; tentatively, D is TRBD1 (5 bases). The CDR3 has 15 residues. Germline CDR1 is MDHEN and CDR2 is SYDVKM. V lost 5 bases and J lost 3, with 17 bases in between. This chain's CDR3 is CASSRGRGPLYEQYF. The CDR3, as DNA: TGTGCCAGCAGTAGGGGTCGAGGCCCCCTCTACGAGCAGTACTTC.

V and J are TRBV4-1 and TRBJ1-4; D is uncertain. Germline V gives CDR1 MGHRA, CDR2 YSYEKL. This CDR3 is 14 amino acids long. The ends were cut back, 0 bases at V and 9 bases at J, with 11 bases in the middle. CDR3 sequence reads: CASSQDTEPKKLFF. The CDR3 DNA sequence: TGCGCCAGCAGCCAAGATACAGAACCGAAAAAACTGTTTTTT.

This sequence joins TRBV5-1 and TRBJ1-1; 8 bases align to TRBD1. Germline values: CDR1 SGHRS, CDR2 YFSETQ. This CDR3 contains 14 residues. V dropped 4 bases and J dropped 4; count of bases not matched to a gene: 6. This CDR3 reads CASSRQGRSTEAFF. The CDR3 DNA reads as TGCGCCAGCAGCCGACAGGGGAGGAGCACTGAAGCTTTCTTT.

This clone was counted once. The genes are TRBV6-5 and TRBJ2-7; D gene ambiguous. Germline V CDR1 and CDR2: MNHEY, SVGAGI. This CDR3 is 14 amino acids long. V was shortened by 0 bases and J by 7 bases, with 13 bases between the two germline ends. The CDR3 DNA follows: TGTGCCAGCAGTTACTCTCTCCAGCAGTGGGAGCAGTACTTC. Translating gives CASSYSLQQWEQYF.

V and J are TRBV7-8 and TRBJ2-7; D perhaps matches TRBD1 (7 bases). This CDR3 spans 16 amino acids. Germline CDR1 SGHVS, CDR2 FQNEAQ. The V end lost 4 bases, the J end lost 0 bases, and 16 bases lay between the germline ends. The CDR3 spells CASSSPGAGGSYEQYF. CDR3 sequence (DNA): TGTGCCAGCAGCTCCCCGGGAGCAGGGGGCTCCTACGAGCAGTACTTC.

The CDR3 DNA reads as TGTGCCAGTAGCGCTGGGAGGGGGTACGAGCAGTACTTC. Its translation: CASSAGRGYEQYF. V is TRBV19 and J is TRBJ2-7, with D perhaps TRBD2 (7 bases). V was shortened by 6 bases and J by 4 bases, with 13 bases between the two germline ends. The germline V gene encodes CDR1 LNHDA and CDR2 SQIVND (reference sequence). CDR3 length: 13 amino acids.

The rearrangement uses TRBV11-2 and TRBJ1-4, with a possible D match to TRBD1 (5 bases). CDR1 is SGHAT, CDR2 FQNNGV, per germline. CDR3 length equals 15 residues. The V end was cut by 5 bases, the J end by 0 bases, with 10 bases between. The CDR3 loop reads CASSLGPSTNEKLFF. CDR3 coding DNA: TGTGCCAGCAGCCTGGGACCCTCAACTAATGAAAAACTGTTTTTT.

This clone appeared a single time. The chain couples TRBV19 to TRBJ1-1, with D unclear. V was clipped by 3 bases and J by 3 bases, with 11 bases between them. Germline-derived CDR1 and CDR2 are LNHDA and SQIVND (reference sequence). There are 14 residues in the CDR3. The CDR3, as DNA: TGTGCCAGTAGTATCAGTCGGGGATACACTGAAGCTTTCTTT. As protein: CASSISRGYTEAFF. Together with reference TRBV19 and TRBJ1-1, the CDR3 gives the full variable domain: DGGITQSPKYLFRKEGQNVTLSCEQNLNHDAMYWYRQDPGQGLRLIYYSQIVNDFQKGDIAEGYSVSREKKESFPLTVTSAQKNPTAFYLCASSISRGYTEAFFGQGTRLTVV.

CDR3 DNA sequence: TGTGCCAGCAGCCCCCGACAGGCGGGGCAGCCCCAGCATTTT. Amino acids: CASSPRQAGQPQHF. V and J are TRBV7-2 and TRBJ1-5; possible D gene TRBD1, 6 bases. This CDR3 comprises 14 residues. V lost 5 bases, J lost 7 bases, and 15 bases lay in between. Looked up from germline, CDR1 is SGHTA and CDR2 is FQGNSA.

This chain links TRBV19 with TRBJ2-7; D is possibly TRBD1 (5 bases). CDR3 size: 15 residues. Germline CDR1 and CDR2: LNHDA and SQIVND (reference sequence). V lost 5 bases to trimming and J lost 0 bases, with 14 bases between them. The CDR3, as DNA: TGTGCCAGTAGTCCCCAGGGATACCCCTCCTACGAGCAGTACTTC. Protein product: CASSPQGYPSYEQYF.

The chain has TRBV11-1 and TRBJ2-3; no clear D gene. The CDR3 runs to 13 residues. Trimming pared 3 bases from V and 1 base from J, leaving 5 bases between. Germline V gives CDR1 SGHAT, CDR2 FQDESV (reference sequence). The CDR3 nucleotides are TGTGCCAGCAGCTTTCGCGGCACAGATACGCAGTATTTT. It codes for CASSFRGTDTQYF.

This clone has just one count. This chain joins TRBV28 and TRBJ2-1; the D is unclear. Trimming removed 5 bases from V and 0 bases from J, with 14 bases in between. CDR3 length: 16 residues. From germline, CDR1 is MDHEN and CDR2 SYDVKM. CDR3 nucleotide sequence: TGTGCCAGCAGTACCCGACGGACCGGCTCCTACAATGAGCAGTTCTTC. Amino acids: CASSTRRTGSYNEQFF.

CDR3 in amino acids: CASSLEGPLRRDTGELFF. As DNA, the CDR3 is TGCGCCAGCAGCTTGGAGGGCCCCCTCCGAAGGGACACCGGGGAGCTGTTTTTT. The chain employs TRBV5-1 and TRBJ2-2, with D uncertain. The CDR3 extends over 18 amino acids. In germline, CDR1 is SGHRS, CDR2 YFSETQ. Trimming took 0 bases from V and 3 from J, leaving 18 bases between them.

The rearrangement links TRBV27 to TRBJ2-7; the match to TRBD1 covers 9 bases. This CDR3 spans 16 amino acids. V lost 0 bases, J lost 2 bases, and 5 bases stayed unmatched. Germline CDR1 MNHEY, CDR2 SMNVEV (reference sequence). The CDR3: CASSLSGTGIPYEQYF. The CDR3 DNA follows: TGTGCCAGCAGTTTATCAGGGACAGGGATCCCCTACGAGCAGTACTTC.

This chain joins TRBV20-1 and TRBJ2-5; 9 positions match TRBD2. CDR3 length: 11 residues. Per germline, CDR1 DFQATT and CDR2 SNEGSKA (reference sequence). The trim removed 5 bases at V and 7 bases at J, leaving 2 bases unmatched. The CDR3 DNA reads as TGCAGTGCTCCAGCGGGGGGGACCCAGTACTTC. It translates to CSAPAGGTQYF.

This clone was counted a single time. This rearrangement joins TRBV7-9 to TRBJ2-5; D gene unclear. Deletions cut 1 base from V and 1 base from J, with 10 bases between. CDR1 and CDR2 from the germline V gene are SEHNR and FQNEAQ (reference sequence). The CDR3 loop spans 15 amino acids. DNA of the CDR3: TGTGCCAGCAGCTTAGGCAGTCGCCCCCAAGAGACCCAGTACTTC. This codes for CASSLGSRPQETQYF.

The chain has TRBV7-2 and TRBJ2-3; D uncertain. This CDR3 is built from 15 residues. The V gene lost 1 base and the J gene lost 3 bases, with 11 bases spanning the gap. The germline V gene has CDR1 SGHTA and CDR2 FQGNSA. The CDR3 region has the DNA TGTGCCAGCAGCTTAGACATGGGTGGAACAGATACGCAGTATTTT. Residues: CASSLDMGGTDTQYF.

This clone was seen only once. V is TRBV18 and J is TRBJ2-5; no firm D call. CDR3 length: 12 amino acids. V lost 1 base to trimming and J lost 3 bases, with 3 bases between them. Germline CDR1 and CDR2: KGHSH and LQKENI. DNA of the CDR3: TGTGCCAGCTCACCACGGGAAGAGACCCAGTACTTC. It yields the protein CASSPREETQYF.

This clone has just one count. J is TRBJ2-7 and V is TRBV19, with D possibly TRBD2 on 6 matching bases. This CDR3 contains 15 residues. Germline loops: CDR1 LNHDA, CDR2 SQIVND (reference sequence). The V and J ends lost 5 bases and 2 bases respectively, with 16 bases between them. As DNA, the CDR3 is TGTGCCAGTAGTTCCTCCGGGACTGTCGCCTACGAGCAGTACTTC. As protein: CASSSSGTVAYEQYF.